This passage covers 8 T cell receptor beta chains from one sample sequenced in a study of graft-versus-host responses after intestinal transplantation. Only in-frame clones appear in the TCRdb table, and some are missing; sequencing was by immunoSEQ multiplex PCR. The repertoire holds approximately 89,000 clones, with approximately 90% as singletons. This specimen was PBMCs, taken about 440 days after intestinal transplant. All receptors derive from a human patient who received an intestinal transplant, so some T cells may come from the graft donor.

The chain carries TRBV15 and TRBJ1-1; D remains ambiguous. Germline V gene sequence: CDR1 LNHNV, CDR2 YYDKDF (reference sequence). This CDR3 contains 13 residues. Trimming cost V 2 bases and J 3 bases, with 7 bases left between them. CDR3 in DNA: TGTGCCACCAGCAGATGGTGGGACACTGAAGCTTTCTTT. This codes for CATSRWWDTEAFF.

The chain recombines TRBV5-1 with TRBJ1-5; 8 positions agree with TRBD1. The CDR3 length is 16 residues. Germline CDR1 and CDR2: SGHRS and YFSETQ. Losses at the gene ends were 0 bases for V and 4 bases for J; bases not matched to a gene: 6. In nucleotides, the CDR3 is TGCGCCAGCAGCTTGGGTACACAGGGGGGTAATCAGCCCCAGCATTTT. Its protein product is CASSLGTQGGNQPQHF.

This clone was seen once. V is TRBV29-1 and J is TRBJ2-7; D is possibly TRBD2 (5 bases). Germline V gene data show CDR1 as SQVTM and CDR2 as ANQGSEA. The CDR3 is 14 residues long. Deletions cut 3 bases from V and 4 bases from J, with 16 bases between. CDR3 protein: CSVETERRRYEQYF. In DNA form, the CDR3 reads TGCAGCGTTGAGACGGAGAGGAGGAGATACGAGCAGTACTTC.

The chain joins TRBV16 to TRBJ2-1; 7 bases line up with TRBD1. Germline V gene data show CDR1 as KGHSY and CDR2 as FQNENV. Trimming at V came to 4 bases and at J to 0 bases, leaving 9 bases not matched to a gene. There are 17 residues in the CDR3. As DNA, the CDR3 is TGTGCCAGCAGCCGACCTGGGACAGCCCTCTCCTACAATGAGCAGTTCTTC. Translated: CASSRPGTALSYNEQFF.

The rearrangement uses TRBV25-1 and TRBJ1-2; D not certain. V dropped 6 bases and J dropped 0 bases, with 8 bases sitting between them. CDR1 and CDR2 (germline): MGHDK, SYGVNS. The length of the CDR3 is 13 residues. CDR3 region: CASSEFANYGYTF. CDR3 nucleotides: TGTGCCAGCAGCGAGTTCGCTAACTATGGCTACACCTTC.

The chain uses TRBV6-1 and TRBJ1-2; D perhaps matches TRBD1 (6 bases). The V end lost 8 bases, the J end lost 4 bases, and 14 bases lay between the germline ends. This CDR3 has 13 residues. Germline V lookup: CDR1 MNHNS, CDR2 SASEGT. CDR3 coding DNA: TGTGCCAGCTTTGGGGCCAGGGGCTATGGCTACACCTTC. It encodes CASFGARGYGYTF.

The chain carries TRBV7-2 and TRBJ1-2; D call uncertain. Germline CDR1 and CDR2: SGHTA and FQGNSA. The CDR3 totals 16 residues. V was shortened by 4 bases and J by 0 bases, with 15 bases between the two germline ends. This chain's CDR3 is CASSSVYVDPNYGYTF. The CDR3 DNA sequence: TGTGCCAGCAGCTCGGTCTATGTCGATCCTAACTATGGCTACACCTTC.

Worth noting for this clone: This same CDR3 is encoded by further DNA sequences in the sample. This sequence joins TRBV19 and TRBJ2-7, with D hard to call. V was cut by 1 base and J by 0 bases, with 7 bases left in between. From germline, CDR1 is LNHDA and CDR2 SQIVND (reference sequence). This CDR3 has 14 residues. This CDR3 is CASSIAGSSYEQYF. The DNA for the CDR3 is TGTGCCAGTAGTATAGCAGGTTCCTCCTACGAGCAGTACTTC.